These 9 T cell receptor beta chains share one sample of origin, sequenced in a study of OX40 agonist ivuxolimab in advanced cancers. The data were produced by immunoSEQ multiplex PCR, yet TCRdb's version contains in-frame clones alone and is incomplete. The sample includes approximately 77,000 clones, 80% to 95% of them seen just once. The starting material was CD4+ or CD8+ T cells sorted from blood, obtained in a trial of the OX40 agonist ivuxolimab. The receptors shown here come from an adult with an advanced solid tumor such as melanoma, head and neck, liver or kidney cancer.

This chain joins TRBV5-1 and TRBJ2-3, with TRBD2 as a possible D gene (7 bases). CDR3 length equals 16 residues. Trimming left V 1 base short and J 5 bases short, with 17 bases between. Germline values: CDR1 SGHRS, CDR2 YFSETQ. The CDR3: CASSLTFGGQGDTQYF. As DNA, the CDR3 is TGCGCCAGCAGCTTGACCTTCGGGGGGCAAGGAGATACGCAGTATTTT.

This clone was observed once. Other DNA sequences in this sample translate to the same CDR3. CDR3 region: CASSWQGFTDTQYF. The CDR3 bases are TGTGCCAGCAGTTGGCAAGGGTTCACAGATACGCAGTATTTT. The chain combines TRBV27 with TRBJ2-3; the D is unclear. Looked up from germline, CDR1 is MNHEY and CDR2 is SMNVEV (reference sequence). The CDR3 is made up of 14 amino acids. Trimming cost V 4 bases and J 2 bases, with 10 bases left between them.

This chain connects TRBV5-1 to TRBJ2-7; 9 bases are a match to TRBD1. V lost 5 bases to trimming and J lost 4 bases; unmatched junction nucleotides: 10. This CDR3 contains 15 residues. Germline V gene data show CDR1 as SGHRS and CDR2 as YFSETQ. The DNA of the CDR3 is TGCGCCAGCAGTCCAGACGGGACAGGGTTATACGAGCAGTACTTC. This codes for CASSPDGTGLYEQYF.

The chain couples TRBV6-5 to TRBJ2-7, with D hard to call. Trimming removed 0 bases at V and 3 bases at J, with 9 bases between. Germline V gene lookup returns CDR1 MNHEY and CDR2 SVGAGI. This CDR3 has 14 residues. CDR3 region: CASSYSRISYEQYF. CDR3 nucleotide sequence: TGTGCCAGCAGTTACTCTAGGATAAGCTACGAGCAGTACTTC.

The chain combines TRBV5-6 with TRBJ2-1; D perhaps matches TRBD2 (6 bases). CDR3 size: 16 residues. The germline V and J ends were trimmed by 4 bases and 5 bases, with 19 bases remaining between them. CDR1 and CDR2 from the germline V gene are SGHDT and YYEEEE. For the CDR3, the DNA is TGTGCCAGCAGCCCCATCTACGGGACTCGAAACAATGAGCAGTTCTTC. Translating it yields CASSPIYGTRNNEQFF. Supplemented by reference TRBV5-6 and TRBJ2-1, the full variable domain reads DAGVTQSPTHLIKTRGQQVTLRCSPKSGHDTVSWYQQALGQGPQFIFQYYEEEERQRGNFPDRFSGHQFPNYSSELNVNALLLGDSALYLCASSPIYGTRNNEQFFGPGTRLTVL.

The chain joins TRBV21-1 to TRBJ2-2; the table assigns TRBD1, which was not confirmed against the DNA. TRBV21-1 is termed a pseudogene. The CDR3 totals 18 residues. CDR3 loop: CASSKGSRDRGVSGELFF. The CDR3 region has the DNA TGTGCCAGCAGCAAAGGTTCCCGGGACAGGGGTGTGTCCGGGGAGCTGTTTTTT.

The CDR3 nucleotides are TGTGCCAGCAGCTCGGGACTAGGTAACACCGGGGAGCTGTTTTTT. Translated: CASSSGLGNTGELFF. The chain uses TRBV7-3 and TRBJ2-2, with 8 bases lining up with TRBD2. J gave up 2 bases and V 4 bases, and 3 bases lay outside the gene matches. Germline lookup yields CDR1 SGHTA and CDR2 FQGTGA. This CDR3 spans 15 amino acids.

This chain connects TRBV18 to TRBJ2-2; 10 bases fit TRBD2. The J segment lost 1 base and the V segment lost 4 bases, leaving 9 bases of the junction unmatched. CDR1 and CDR2 (germline): KGHSH, LQKENI. The CDR3 contains 18 residues. As DNA, the CDR3 is TGTGCCAGCTCACTCCTTTTAGCGGGAGGCCGGAACACCGGGGAGCTGTTTTTT. As protein: CASSLLLAGGRNTGELFF.

This chain connects TRBV9 to TRBJ1-1, with D possibly TRBD1 on 6 matching bases. This CDR3 is 16 amino acids long. Germline V CDR1 and CDR2: SGDLS, YYNGEE. Trimming cost V 3 bases and J 2 bases, with 17 bases left between them. CDR3 loop: CASSGLMGAPNTEAFF. CDR3 sequence (DNA): TGTGCCAGCAGCGGGCTCATGGGGGCTCCAAACACTGAAGCTTTCTTT.